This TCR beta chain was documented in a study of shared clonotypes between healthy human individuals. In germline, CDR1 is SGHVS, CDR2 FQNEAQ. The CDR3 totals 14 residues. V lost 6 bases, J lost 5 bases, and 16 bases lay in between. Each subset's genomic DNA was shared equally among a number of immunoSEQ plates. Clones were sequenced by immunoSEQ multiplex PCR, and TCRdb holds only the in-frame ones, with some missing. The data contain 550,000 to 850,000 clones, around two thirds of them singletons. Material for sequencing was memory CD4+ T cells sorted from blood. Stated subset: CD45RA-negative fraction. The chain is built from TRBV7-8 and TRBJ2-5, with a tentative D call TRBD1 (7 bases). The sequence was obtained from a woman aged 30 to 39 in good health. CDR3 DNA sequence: TGTGCCAGCAGACTTACAGGGGCGGGGGAGACCCAGTACTTC. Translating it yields CASRLTGAGETQYF. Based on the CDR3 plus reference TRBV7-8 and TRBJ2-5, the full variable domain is GAGVSQSPRYKVAKRGQDVALRCDPISGHVSLFWYQQALGQGPEFLTYFQNEAQLDKSGLPSDRFFAERPEGSVSTLKIQRTQQEDSAVYLCASRLTGAGETQYFGPGTRLLVL.